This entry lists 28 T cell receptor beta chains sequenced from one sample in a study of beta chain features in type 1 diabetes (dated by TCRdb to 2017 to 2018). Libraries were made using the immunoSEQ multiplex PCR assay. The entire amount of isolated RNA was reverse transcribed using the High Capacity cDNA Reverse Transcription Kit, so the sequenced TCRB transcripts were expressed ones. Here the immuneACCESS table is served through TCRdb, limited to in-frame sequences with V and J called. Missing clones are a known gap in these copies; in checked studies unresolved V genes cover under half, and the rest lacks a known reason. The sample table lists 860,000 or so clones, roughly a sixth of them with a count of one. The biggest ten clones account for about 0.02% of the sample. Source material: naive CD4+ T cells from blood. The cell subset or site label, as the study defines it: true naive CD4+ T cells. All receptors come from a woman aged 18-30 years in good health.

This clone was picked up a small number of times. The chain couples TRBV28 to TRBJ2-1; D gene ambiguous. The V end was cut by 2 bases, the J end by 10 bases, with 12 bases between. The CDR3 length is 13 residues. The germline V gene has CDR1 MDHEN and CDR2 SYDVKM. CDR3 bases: TGTGCCAGCAGTTTAAACCCCCGTAAGGAGCAGTTCTTC. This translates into CASSLNPRKEQFF.

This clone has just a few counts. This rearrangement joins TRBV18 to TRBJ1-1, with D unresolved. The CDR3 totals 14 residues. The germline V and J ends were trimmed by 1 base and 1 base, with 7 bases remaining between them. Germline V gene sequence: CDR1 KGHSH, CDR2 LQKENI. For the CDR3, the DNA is TGTGCCAGCTCACCACGTTCCTCGAACACTGAAGCTTTCTTT. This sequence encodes CASSPRSSNTEAFF.

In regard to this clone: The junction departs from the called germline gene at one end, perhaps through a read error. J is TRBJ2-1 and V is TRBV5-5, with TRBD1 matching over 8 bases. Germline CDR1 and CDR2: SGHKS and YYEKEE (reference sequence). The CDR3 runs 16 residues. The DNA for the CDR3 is TGTGCCAGCAGCTTGCTCGGGACAGGCTCCCACAATGAGCAGTTCTTC. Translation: CASSLLGTGSHNEQFF.

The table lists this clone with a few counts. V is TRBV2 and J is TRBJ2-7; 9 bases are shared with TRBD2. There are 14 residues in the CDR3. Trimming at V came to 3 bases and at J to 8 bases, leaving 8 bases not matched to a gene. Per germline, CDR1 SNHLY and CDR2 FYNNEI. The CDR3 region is CASSDSFAGGKQYF. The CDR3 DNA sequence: TGTGCCAGCAGTGATAGTTTTGCGGGAGGGAAGCAGTACTTC.

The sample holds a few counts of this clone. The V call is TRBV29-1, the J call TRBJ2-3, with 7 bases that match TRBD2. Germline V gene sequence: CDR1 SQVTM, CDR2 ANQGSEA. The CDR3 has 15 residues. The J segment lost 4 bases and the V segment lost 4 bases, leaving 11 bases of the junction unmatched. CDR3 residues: CSVAGLAGVADTQYF. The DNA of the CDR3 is TGCAGCGTTGCCGGGCTTGCGGGAGTAGCAGATACGCAGTATTTT.

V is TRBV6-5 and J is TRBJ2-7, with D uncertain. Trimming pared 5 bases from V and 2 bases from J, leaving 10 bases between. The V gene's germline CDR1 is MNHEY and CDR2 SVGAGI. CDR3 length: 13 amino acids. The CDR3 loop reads CASSDHPTYEQYF. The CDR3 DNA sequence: TGTGCCAGCAGTGACCACCCGACCTACGAGCAGTACTTC.

The CDR3 protein is CASGDQGNTGELFF. In nucleotides, the CDR3 is TGTGCCAGCGGGGACCAGGGAAACACCGGGGAGCTGTTTTTT. The V gene is TRBV7-3, the J gene TRBJ2-2; D is perhaps TRBD1 or TRBD2 (5 bases each). The ends were cut back, 8 bases at V and 2 bases at J, with 12 bases in the middle. Germline values: CDR1 SGHTA, CDR2 FQGTGA. This CDR3 comprises 14 residues.

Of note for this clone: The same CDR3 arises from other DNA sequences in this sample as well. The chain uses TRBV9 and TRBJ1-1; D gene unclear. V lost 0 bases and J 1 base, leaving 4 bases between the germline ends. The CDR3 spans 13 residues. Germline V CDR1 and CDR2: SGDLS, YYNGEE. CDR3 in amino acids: CASSVAQNTEAFF. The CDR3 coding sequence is TGTGCCAGCAGCGTAGCCCAGAACACTGAAGCTTTCTTT.

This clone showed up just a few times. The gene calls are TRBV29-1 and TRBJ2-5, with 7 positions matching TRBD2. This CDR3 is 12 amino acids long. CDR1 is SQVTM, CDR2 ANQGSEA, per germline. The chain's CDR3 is CRGGTPGETQYF. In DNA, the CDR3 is TGCAGGGGGGGGACCCCCGGGGAGACCCAGTACTTC.

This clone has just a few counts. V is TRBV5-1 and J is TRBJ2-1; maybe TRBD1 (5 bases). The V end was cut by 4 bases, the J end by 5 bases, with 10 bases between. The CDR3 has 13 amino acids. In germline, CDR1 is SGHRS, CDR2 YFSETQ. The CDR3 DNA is TGCGCCAGCAGCCTCCGACAGAACAATGAGCAGTTCTTC. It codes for CASSLRQNNEQFF.

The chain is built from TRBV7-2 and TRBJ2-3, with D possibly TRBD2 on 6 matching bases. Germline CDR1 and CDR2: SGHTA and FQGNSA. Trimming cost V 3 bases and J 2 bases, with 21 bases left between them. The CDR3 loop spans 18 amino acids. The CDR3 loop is CASSLSFYSAGTTDTQYF. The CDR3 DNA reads TGTGCCAGCAGCTTGTCTTTTTATAGTGCGGGAACCACAGATACGCAGTATTTT.

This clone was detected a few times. In DNA, the CDR3 is TGTGCCAGCAGCTCCCGGGACGCAAGCACAGATACGCAGTATTTT. Protein: CASSSRDASTDTQYF. This chain connects TRBV9 to TRBJ2-3; D assignment may be TRBD1 or TRBD2 (5 bases each). The CDR3 has 15 residues. Trimming left V 4 bases short and J 0 bases short, with 12 bases between. The germline V gene has CDR1 SGDLS and CDR2 YYNGEE. Based on the CDR3 plus reference TRBV9 and TRBJ2-3, the full variable domain is DSGVTQTPKHLITATGQRVTLRCSPRSGDLSVYWYQQSLDQGLQFLIQYYNGEERAKGNILERFSAQQFPDLHSELNLSSLELGDSALYFCASSSRDASTDTQYFGPGTRLTVL.

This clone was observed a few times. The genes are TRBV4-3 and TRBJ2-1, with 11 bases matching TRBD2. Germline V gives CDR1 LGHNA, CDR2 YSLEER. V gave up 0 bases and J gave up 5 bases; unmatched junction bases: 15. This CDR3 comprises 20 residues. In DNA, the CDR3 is TGCGCCAGCAGCCAAGATCCCCGCCCTAAACTAGCGGGAGTTGACAATGAGCAGTTCTTC. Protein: CASSQDPRPKLAGVDNEQFF.

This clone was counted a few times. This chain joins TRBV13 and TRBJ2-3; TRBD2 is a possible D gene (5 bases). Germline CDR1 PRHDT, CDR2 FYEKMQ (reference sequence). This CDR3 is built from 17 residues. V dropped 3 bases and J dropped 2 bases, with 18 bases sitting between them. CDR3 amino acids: CASSLFGGQGFTDTQYF. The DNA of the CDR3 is TGTGCCAGCAGCTTGTTCGGCGGGCAAGGCTTCACAGATACGCAGTATTTT.

This chain's CDR3 is CASSSQGALLGYTF. CDR3 coding DNA: TGTGCCAGCAGTTCACAGGGGGCTCTGCTAGGCTACACCTTC. V and J are TRBV2 and TRBJ1-2; 9 bases are shared with TRBD1. CDR1 is SNHLY, CDR2 FYNNEI, per germline. This CDR3 region has 14 residues. Trimming at V came to 5 bases and at J to 8 bases, leaving 9 bases not matched to a gene.

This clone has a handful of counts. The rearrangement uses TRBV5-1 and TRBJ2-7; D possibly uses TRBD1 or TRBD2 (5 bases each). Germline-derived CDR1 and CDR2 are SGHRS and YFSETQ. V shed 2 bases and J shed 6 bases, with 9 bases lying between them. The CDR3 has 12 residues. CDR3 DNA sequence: TGCGCCAGCAGCTTTTCTGGGACCGAGCAGTACTTC. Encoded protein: CASSFSGTEQYF.

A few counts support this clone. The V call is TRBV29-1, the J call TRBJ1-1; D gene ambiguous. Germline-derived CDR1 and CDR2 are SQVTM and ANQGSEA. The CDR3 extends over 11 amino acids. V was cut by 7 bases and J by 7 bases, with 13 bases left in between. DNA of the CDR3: TGCAGCGCTACCCCTGCCTATGAAGCTTTCTTT. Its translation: CSATPAYEAFF.

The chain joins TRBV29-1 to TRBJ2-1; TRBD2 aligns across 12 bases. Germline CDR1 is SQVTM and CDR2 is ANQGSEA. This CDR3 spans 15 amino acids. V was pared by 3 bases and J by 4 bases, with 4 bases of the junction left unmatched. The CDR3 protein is CSVDASGGVYNEQFF. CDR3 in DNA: TGCAGCGTTGACGCTAGCGGGGGGGTATACAATGAGCAGTTCTTC.

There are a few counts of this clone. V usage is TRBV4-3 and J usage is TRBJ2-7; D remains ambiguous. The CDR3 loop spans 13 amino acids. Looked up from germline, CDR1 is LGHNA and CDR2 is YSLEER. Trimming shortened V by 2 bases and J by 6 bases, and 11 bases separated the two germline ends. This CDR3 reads CASSQQKGGEQYF. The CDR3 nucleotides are TGCGCCAGCAGCCAACAGAAAGGCGGCGAGCAGTACTTC.

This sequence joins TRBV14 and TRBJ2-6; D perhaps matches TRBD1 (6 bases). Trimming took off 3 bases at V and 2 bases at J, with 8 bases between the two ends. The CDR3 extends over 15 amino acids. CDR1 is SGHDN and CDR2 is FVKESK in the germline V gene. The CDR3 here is CASSHSGAGANVLTF. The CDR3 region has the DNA TGTGCCAGCAGCCACTCAGGGGCTGGGGCCAACGTCCTGACTTTC.

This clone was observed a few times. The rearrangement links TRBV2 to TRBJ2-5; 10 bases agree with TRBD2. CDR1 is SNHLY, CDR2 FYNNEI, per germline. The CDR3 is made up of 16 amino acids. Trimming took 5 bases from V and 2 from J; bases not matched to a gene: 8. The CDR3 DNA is TGTGCCAGCAGTTACGGACTAGCGGCAATACAAGAGACCCAGTACTTC. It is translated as CASSYGLAAIQETQYF.

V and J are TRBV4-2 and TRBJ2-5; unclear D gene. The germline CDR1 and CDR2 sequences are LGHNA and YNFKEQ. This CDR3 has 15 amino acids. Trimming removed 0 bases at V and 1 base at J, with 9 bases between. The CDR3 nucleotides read TGTGCCAGCAGCCAAGATCAAAGGACCCAAGAGACCCAGTACTTC. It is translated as CASSQDQRTQETQYF.

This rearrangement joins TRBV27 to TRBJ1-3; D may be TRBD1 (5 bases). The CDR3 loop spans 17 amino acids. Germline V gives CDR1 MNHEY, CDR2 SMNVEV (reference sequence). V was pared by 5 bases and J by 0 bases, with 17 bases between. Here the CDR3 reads CASSLRGTTASGNTIYF. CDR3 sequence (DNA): TGTGCCAGCAGTCTCCGGGGGACGACCGCCTCTGGAAACACCATATATTTT.

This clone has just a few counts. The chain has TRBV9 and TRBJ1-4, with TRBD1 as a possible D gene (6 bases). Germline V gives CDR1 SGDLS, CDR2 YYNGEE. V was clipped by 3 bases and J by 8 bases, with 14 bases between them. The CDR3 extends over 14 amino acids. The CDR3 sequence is CASSAQGGGEKLFF. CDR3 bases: TGTGCCAGCAGCGCACAGGGAGGAGGAGAAAAACTGTTTTTT. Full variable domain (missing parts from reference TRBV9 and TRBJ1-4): DSGVTQTPKHLITATGQRVTLRCSPRSGDLSVYWYQQSLDQGLQFLIQYYNGEERAKGNILERFSAQQFPDLHSELNLSSLELGDSALYFCASSAQGGGEKLFFGSGTQLSVL.

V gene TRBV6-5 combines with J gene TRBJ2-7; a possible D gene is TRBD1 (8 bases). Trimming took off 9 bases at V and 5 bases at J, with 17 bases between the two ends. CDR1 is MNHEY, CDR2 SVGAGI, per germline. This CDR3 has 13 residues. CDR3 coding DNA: TGTGCCAGTTCCCGGACAGGGAGGGACGAGCAGTACTTC. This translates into CASSRTGRDEQYF.

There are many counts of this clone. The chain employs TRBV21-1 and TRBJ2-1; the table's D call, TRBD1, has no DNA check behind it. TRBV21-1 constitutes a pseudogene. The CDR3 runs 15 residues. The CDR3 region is CASSADRGSYNEQFF. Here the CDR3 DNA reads TGTGCCAGCAGCGCGGACAGGGGGAGTTACAATGAGCAGTTCTTC.

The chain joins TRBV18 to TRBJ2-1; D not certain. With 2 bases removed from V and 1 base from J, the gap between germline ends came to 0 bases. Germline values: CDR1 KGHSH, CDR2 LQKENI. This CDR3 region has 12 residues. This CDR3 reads CASSPSYNEQFF. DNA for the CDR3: TGTGCCAGCTCACCATCCTACAATGAGCAGTTCTTC.

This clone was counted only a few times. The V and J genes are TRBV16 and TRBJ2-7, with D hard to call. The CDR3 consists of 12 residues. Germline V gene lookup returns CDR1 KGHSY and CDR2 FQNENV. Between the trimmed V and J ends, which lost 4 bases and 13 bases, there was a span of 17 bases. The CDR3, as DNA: TGTGCCAGCAGCCCGGATGTAAACCGGCAATACTTC. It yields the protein CASSPDVNRQYF.